These T cell receptor beta chains were read from a single sample in a study of shared clonotypes between healthy human individuals. Profiled with immunoSEQ multiplex PCR; TCRdb holds only in-frame clones, not every one. Of around 1.9 million clones in the sample, roughly 93% are singletons; the top ten hold more than 1.5%. The sample comprised naive CD8+ T cells from PBMCs. The source of these receptors is a man aged 18-30 years in good health. Some clones in this sample may be carry-over from other donors' samples. Both conserved end residues are part of each CDR3. The D gene is left open where the match is weak. Expanded clones are given a class, and other clones once, few, many or no size at all.

v_gene: TRBV9
j_gene: TRBJ2-5
abundance: .
d_gene: .
CDR3aa: CASSLGGGKWTQYF
CDR3nt: TGTGCCAGCAGCCTCGGAGGGGGCAAGTGGACCCAGTACTTC

v_gene: TRBV5-1
j_gene: TRBJ2-1
abundance: .
d_gene: TRBD1
CDR3aa: CATSLTTGGNEQFF
CDR3nt: TGCGCCACCTCACTGACGACAGGGGGCAATGAGCAGTTCTTC

v_gene: TRBV19
j_gene: TRBJ2-1
abundance: .
d_gene: .
CDR3aa: CASSIGNNEQFF
CDR3nt: TGTGCCAGTAGTATAGGAAACAATGAGCAGTTCTTC

v_gene: TRBV28
j_gene: TRBJ2-5
abundance: once
d_gene: .
CDR3aa: CASSPPGRETQYF
CDR3nt: TGTGCCAGCAGTCCTCCAGGACGAGAGACCCAGTACTTC

v_gene: TRBV28
j_gene: TRBJ1-5
abundance: .
d_gene: .
CDR3aa: CASSLGFRGLQPQHF
CDR3nt: TGTGCCAGCAGTTTAGGGTTTCGGGGTCTTCAGCCCCAGCATTTT

v_gene: TRBV6-5
j_gene: TRBJ2-1
abundance: .
d_gene: TRBD2
CDR3aa: CASSYQLAGGNEQFF
CDR3nt: TGTGCCAGCAGTTACCAACTAGCGGGAGGCAATGAGCAGTTCTTC

v_gene: TRBV5-8
j_gene: TRBJ2-1
abundance: .
d_gene: .
CDR3aa: CASSFGTTSIGQQFF
CDR3nt: TGTGCCAGCAGCTTCGGAACTACCTCTATCGGTCAGCAGTTCTTC

v_gene: TRBV28
j_gene: TRBJ2-7
abundance: .
d_gene: .
CDR3aa: CASGERTQLYEQYF
CDR3nt: TGTGCCAGCGGGGAAAGGACGCAGCTGTACGAGCAGTACTTC

v_gene: TRBV7-9
j_gene: TRBJ2-1
abundance: .
d_gene: .
CDR3aa: CASSWTDSNEQFF
CDR3nt: TGTGCCAGCAGTTGGACGGACTCCAATGAGCAGTTCTTC

v_gene: TRBV27
j_gene: TRBJ2-3
abundance: .
d_gene: .
CDR3aa: CASSLWFPSADTQYF
CDR3nt: TGTGCCAGCAGTTTATGGTTTCCGAGCGCAGATACGCAGTATTTT

v_gene: TRBV15
j_gene: TRBJ2-5
abundance: .
d_gene: .
CDR3aa: CATGREIRAQETQYF
CDR3nt: TGTGCCACCGGCAGAGAAATCAGGGCCCAAGAGACCCAGTACTTC

v_gene: TRBV7-9
j_gene: TRBJ1-3
abundance: .
d_gene: .
CDR3aa: CASSATRIDSGNTIYF
CDR3nt: TGTGCCAGCAGCGCTACCCGGATTGACTCTGGAAACACCATATATTTT

v_gene: TRBV28
j_gene: TRBJ1-1
abundance: once
d_gene: .
CDR3aa: CASSRDGLRVYGTEAFF
CDR3nt: TGTGCCAGCAGCCGAGATGGCCTACGGGTGTATGGCACTGAAGCTTTCTTT

v_gene: TRBV28
j_gene: TRBJ2-6
abundance: .
d_gene: .
CDR3aa: CASSPGTLSDGANVLTF
CDR3nt: TGTGCCAGCAGTCCCGGGACACTGAGCGATGGGGCCAACGTCCTGACTTTC

v_gene: TRBV28
j_gene: TRBJ1-3
abundance: .
d_gene: .
CDR3aa: CASSSSPSGNTIYF
CDR3nt: TGTGCCAGCAGTAGCAGTCCGTCTGGAAACACCATATATTTT

v_gene: TRBV5-6
j_gene: TRBJ2-1
abundance: .
d_gene: TRBD2
CDR3aa: CASSRLAGDNEQFF
CDR3nt: TGTGCCAGCAGCCGACTAGCGGGGGACAATGAGCAGTTCTTC

v_gene: TRBV4-1
j_gene: TRBJ1-5
abundance: .
d_gene: .
CDR3aa: CASSARDQNGQPQHF
CDR3nt: TGCGCCAGTTCTGCAAGGGACCAAAACGGTCAGCCCCAGCATTTT

v_gene: TRBV5-5
j_gene: TRBJ2-7
abundance: .
d_gene: .
CDR3aa: CASSNHGPRDHEQYF
CDR3nt: TGTGCCAGTAGCAATCACGGCCCTCGGGACCACGAGCAGTACTTC

v_gene: TRBV6-5
j_gene: TRBJ1-1
abundance: .
d_gene: .
CDR3aa: CASSYSAGGNTEAFF
CDR3nt: TGTGCCAGCAGTTACTCGGCCGGGGGGAACACTGAAGCTTTCTTT

v_gene: TRBV7-8
j_gene: TRBJ2-1
abundance: .
d_gene: TRBD2
CDR3aa: CASSSPLSRLAGASSNYNEQFF
CDR3nt: TGTGCCAGCAGCTCCCCACTTAGCAGACTAGCGGGGGCCAGCTCGAACTACAATGAGCAGTTCTTC

v_gene: TRBV29-1
j_gene: TRBJ2-7
abundance: .
d_gene: .
CDR3aa: CSVDGGSYEQYF
CDR3nt: TGCAGCGTTGACGGGGGCTCCTACGAGCAGTACTTC

v_gene: TRBV2
j_gene: TRBJ2-7
abundance: .
d_gene: TRBD2
CDR3aa: CASSGSLAGGYEQYF
CDR3nt: TGTGCCAGCAGTGGTTCACTAGCGGGAGGGTACGAGCAGTACTTC

v_gene: TRBV13
j_gene: TRBJ2-7
abundance: .
d_gene: TRBD2
CDR3aa: CASSPWTSGTAYEQYF
CDR3nt: TGTGCCAGCAGCCCCTGGACTAGCGGGACTGCCTACGAGCAGTACTTC

v_gene: TRBV28
j_gene: TRBJ2-7
abundance: .
d_gene: TRBD1
CDR3aa: CASRDTGDYEQYF
CDR3nt: TGTGCCAGCAGGGACACAGGGGACTACGAGCAGTACTTC

v_gene: TRBV7-2
j_gene: TRBJ2-3
abundance: .
d_gene: TRBD2
CDR3aa: CASSLNGGRADTQYF
CDR3nt: TGTGCCAGCAGCTTAAACGGCGGGAGGGCCGATACGCAGTATTTT

v_gene: TRBV19
j_gene: TRBJ2-1
abundance: .
d_gene: TRBD2
CDR3aa: CASSIPLAGVYEQFF
CDR3nt: TGTGCCAGTAGTATCCCACTAGCGGGAGTCTATGAGCAGTTCTTC

v_gene: TRBV28
j_gene: TRBJ2-2
abundance: few
d_gene: .
CDR3aa: CASSLPTGTYTGELFF
CDR3nt: TGTGCCAGCAGTTTACCCACTGGAACTTACACCGGGGAGCTGTTTTTT

v_gene: TRBV7-9
j_gene: TRBJ1-4
abundance: once
d_gene: .
CDR3aa: CASSRTPEKLFF
CDR3nt: TGTGCCAGCAGCCGGACTCCTGAAAAACTGTTTTTT

v_gene: TRBV15
j_gene: TRBJ2-5
abundance: .
d_gene: .
CDR3aa: CATSLTSLETQYF
CDR3nt: TGTGCCACCAGCCTCACTTCACTGGAGACCCAGTACTTC

v_gene: TRBV4-1
j_gene: TRBJ2-7
abundance: .
d_gene: .
CDR3aa: CASSSGAGRSYEQYF
CDR3nt: TGCGCCAGCAGTTCCGGGGCGGGGAGATCCTACGAGCAGTACTTC

v_gene: TRBV19
j_gene: TRBJ1-5
abundance: few
d_gene: .
CDR3aa: CASSMGSQPQHF
CDR3nt: TGTGCCAGTAGTATGGGAAGTCAGCCCCAGCATTTT

v_gene: TRBV28
j_gene: TRBJ1-4
abundance: once
d_gene: .
CDR3aa: CASLRRRAINEKLFF
CDR3nt: TGTGCCAGTCTTCGACGGCGAGCTATTAATGAAAAACTGTTTTTT

v_gene: TRBV7-3
j_gene: TRBJ2-3
abundance: .
d_gene: .
CDR3aa: CASSSKFGTDTQYF
CDR3nt: TGTGCCAGCAGCTCAAAATTTGGCACAGATACGCAGTATTTT

v_gene: TRBV4-3
j_gene: TRBJ2-5
abundance: .
d_gene: .
CDR3aa: CASSQGLLETQYF
CDR3nt: TGCGCCAGCAGCCAAGGGCTTTTGGAGACCCAGTACTTC

v_gene: TRBV4-3
j_gene: TRBJ2-7
abundance: .
d_gene: .
CDR3aa: CASSQDPTGERSYEQYF
CDR3nt: TGCGCCAGCAGCCAAGACCCAACAGGTGAACGTTCCTACGAGCAGTACTTC

v_gene: TRBV4-3
j_gene: TRBJ2-2
abundance: .
d_gene: TRBD2
CDR3aa: CASSPGTSGIPGELFF
CDR3nt: TGCGCCAGCAGCCCGGGGACTAGCGGGATCCCCGGGGAGCTGTTTTTT

v_gene: TRBV13
j_gene: TRBJ1-2
abundance: .
d_gene: .
CDR3aa: CASSAYREGYTF
CDR3nt: TGTGCCAGCAGCGCCTACAGGGAGGGCTACACCTTC

v_gene: TRBV28
j_gene: TRBJ2-1
abundance: .
d_gene: .
CDR3aa: CASSSYGGPPNNEQFF
CDR3nt: TGTGCCAGCAGTTCCTACGGAGGGCCTCCGAACAATGAGCAGTTCTTC

v_gene: TRBV18
j_gene: TRBJ1-2
abundance: .
d_gene: .
CDR3aa: CASSEGHYGYTF
CDR3nt: TGTGCCAGCTCAGAGGGCCACTATGGCTACACCTTC

v_gene: TRBV7-9
j_gene: TRBJ1-2
abundance: .
d_gene: .
CDR3aa: CASSLASGSYGYTF
CDR3nt: TGTGCCAGCAGCTTAGCGTCAGGGAGCTATGGCTACACCTTC

v_gene: TRBV25-1
j_gene: TRBJ2-5
abundance: .
d_gene: .
CDR3aa: CASSAPSGTETQYF
CDR3nt: TGTGCCAGCAGTGCCCCGTCAGGGACGGAGACCCAGTACTTC

v_gene: TRBV29-1
j_gene: TRBJ1-2
abundance: .
d_gene: TRBD1
CDR3aa: CSVTGVAGYTF
CDR3nt: TGCAGCGTAACAGGGGTTGCTGGCTACACCTTC

v_gene: TRBV7-9
j_gene: TRBJ1-5
abundance: .
d_gene: .
CDR3aa: CASSLNNQPQHF
CDR3nt: TGTGCCAGCAGCTTAAACAATCAGCCCCAGCATTTT

v_gene: TRBV4-2
j_gene: TRBJ1-6
abundance: .
d_gene: .
CDR3aa: CASSLALNSPLHF
CDR3nt: TGTGCCAGCAGCCTAGCACTAAATTCACCCCTCCACTTT

v_gene: TRBV27
j_gene: TRBJ2-1
abundance: .
d_gene: .
CDR3aa: CASSLSRSGLNEQFF
CDR3nt: TGTGCCAGCAGTTTATCAAGGAGCGGACTCAATGAGCAGTTCTTC

v_gene: TRBV19
j_gene: TRBJ2-1
abundance: once
d_gene: .
CDR3aa: CASTSGTSNEQFF
CDR3nt: TGTGCCAGTACTTCCGGGACTTCGAATGAGCAGTTCTTC

v_gene: TRBV11-2
j_gene: TRBJ2-2
abundance: .
d_gene: .
CDR3aa: CASTPGRSGELFF
CDR3nt: TGTGCCAGCACCCCAGGCCGTTCCGGGGAGCTGTTTTTT

v_gene: TRBV6-1
j_gene: TRBJ2-7
abundance: .
d_gene: .
CDR3aa: CASALAYEQYF
CDR3nt: TGTGCCAGCGCCCTAGCCTACGAGCAGTACTTC

v_gene: TRBV7-2
j_gene: TRBJ2-3
abundance: .
d_gene: .
CDR3aa: CASSLARRDPADTQYF
CDR3nt: TGTGCCAGCAGCTTAGCGCGGCGGGACCCGGCAGATACGCAGTATTTT

v_gene: TRBV30
j_gene: TRBJ1-5
abundance: .
d_gene: TRBD1
CDR3aa: CAWSRDSLMNQPQHF
CDR3nt: TGTGCCTGGAGCCGGGACAGCCTAATGAATCAGCCCCAGCATTTT

v_gene: TRBV28
j_gene: TRBJ2-5
abundance: .
d_gene: .
CDR3aa: CASSLRGETQYF
CDR3nt: TGTGCCAGCAGTTTAAGGGGAGAGACCCAGTACTTC

v_gene: TRBV7-9
j_gene: TRBJ2-3
abundance: .
d_gene: TRBD1
CDR3aa: CASSARQGRADTQYF
CDR3nt: TGTGCCAGCAGCGCGAGACAGGGTCGGGCAGATACGCAGTATTTT

v_gene: TRBV10-3
j_gene: TRBJ2-1
abundance: .
d_gene: TRBD2
CDR3aa: CATLDTSGRLRDEQFF
CDR3nt: TGTGCCACCTTAGATACTAGCGGGAGGTTAAGGGATGAGCAGTTCTTC

v_gene: TRBV27
j_gene: TRBJ2-5
abundance: .
d_gene: .
CDR3aa: CASTPVGFGGDQETQYF
CDR3nt: TGTGCCAGCACTCCTGTGGGGTTTGGCGGGGACCAAGAGACCCAGTACTTC

v_gene: TRBV10-3
j_gene: TRBJ2-1
abundance: .
d_gene: TRBD2
CDR3aa: CAIRQLLAGPSSSYNEQFF
CDR3nt: TGTGCCATCAGGCAACTACTAGCGGGGCCCTCCAGCTCCTACAATGAGCAGTTCTTC

v_gene: TRBV5-1
j_gene: TRBJ2-3
abundance: .
d_gene: TRBD2
CDR3aa: CASSLFSGTTTDTQYF
CDR3nt: TGCGCCAGCAGCTTGTTTAGCGGGACCACCACAGATACGCAGTATTTT

v_gene: TRBV14
j_gene: TRBJ1-2
abundance: .
d_gene: .
CDR3aa: CASSQDHFLGAFGYTF
CDR3nt: TGTGCCAGCAGCCAAGATCATTTCTTGGGGGCCTTCGGCTACACCTTC